Here is one T cell receptor beta chain with its context. This specimen comes from a study of blood T cell repertoires in COVID-19. TCRdb's table, derived via immunoSEQ multiplex PCR, lists solely in-frame clones and lacks some. The table has around 140,000 clones, nearly 85% seen once; the top ten hold approximately 4%. Trimming removed 4 bases from V and 4 bases from J, with 13 bases in between. The germline CDR1 and CDR2 sequences are KGHDR and SFDVKD. This CDR3 is built from 15 residues. The chain is built from TRBV24-1 and TRBJ2-1; D not certain. This sequence was found in a man aged 45-65 years in a cohort exposed to, infected with or recovered from COVID-19 (not recorded which). Sequencing used PBMCs or T cells enriched from blood (not recorded which). The CDR3 region is CATSEGGLAYNEQFF. The CDR3 DNA reads as TGTGCCACCAGTGAGGGTGGGTTAGCTTACAATGAGCAGTTCTTC.